A selection of T cell receptor beta chains follows, all from one sample in a study of T cells in localized non-small cell lung cancer. Measured with immunoSEQ multiplex PCR; TCRdb has only the in-frame clones, and not every one. The sample holds around 50,000 clones; roughly 85% are singletons and the top ten take about 5.6%. Sequencing used peripheral blood, obtained before any cancer treatment. These receptors were obtained from a woman between 35 and 70 years old with stage I lung adenocarcinoma. CDR3s include the opening cysteine and the closing phenylalanine or tryptophan. The order of the fields is J gene, D gene, V gene, clone size, CDR3 DNA, CDR3 protein. A D gene is named only where the DNA matches it firmly. For some rows the clone size is stated as once, few or many, or as a class when expanded; others skip it.

J: TRBJ1-1; D: TRBD1; V: TRBV19; size: NA; DNA: TGTGCCAGTAGCCCACAGGGGCCCCTAGAAAAAGCTTTCTTT; CDR3: CASSPQGPLEKAFF
J: TRBJ1-5; D: NA; V: TRBV25-1; size: NA; DNA: TGTGCCACGTTTCAGCCCCAGCATTTT; CDR3: CATFQPQHF
J: TRBJ2-4; D: NA; V: TRBV13; size: NA; DNA: TGTGCCAGCAGCCATCGACTAGGCGGAGCCAAAAACATTCAGTACTTC; CDR3: CASSHRLGGAKNIQYF
J: TRBJ1-2; D: NA; V: TRBV6-5; size: once; DNA: TGTGCCAGCAGATCTCCCGGGACAATCTATGGCTACACCTTC; CDR3: CASRSPGTIYGYTF
J: TRBJ2-5; D: NA; V: TRBV12-5; size: NA; DNA: TGTGCTAGTGGTTTGAGGGAGACCCAGTACTTC; CDR3: CASGLRETQYF
J: TRBJ1-4; D: NA; V: TRBV5-1; size: once; DNA: TGCGCCAGCAGTGGGGGAGTTAATGAAAAACTGTTTTTT; CDR3: CASSGGVNEKLFF
J: TRBJ1-2; D: NA; V: TRBV11-2; size: few; DNA: TGTGCCAGCAGCTTAGCAAAACCCAGCGGCGGCTACACCTTC; CDR3: CASSLAKPSGGYTF
J: TRBJ1-5; D: NA; V: TRBV5-4; size: NA; DNA: TGTGCCAGCAGCTTGGCCTCGGGGATAGATCAGCCCCAGCATTTT; CDR3: CASSLASGIDQPQHF
J: TRBJ1-5; D: NA; V: TRBV7-2; size: NA; DNA: TGTGCCAGCGGCCGAAATCAGCCCCAGCATTTT; CDR3: CASGRNQPQHF
J: TRBJ1-5; D: TRBD1; V: TRBV19; size: few; DNA: TGTGCCAGTAGTGCCCGGGACAGCCTCTCCGTCCATCAGCCCCAGCATTTT; CDR3: CASSARDSLSVHQPQHF
J: TRBJ1-4; D: TRBD1; V: TRBV19; size: NA; DNA: TGTGCCAGTAGAAGGGACAGGGGTAATGAAAAACTGTTTTTT; CDR3: CASRRDRGNEKLFF
J: TRBJ1-2; D: NA; V: TRBV11-2; size: NA; DNA: TGTGCCAGCAGCAGCGACAGGACTTATGGCTACACCTTC; CDR3: CASSSDRTYGYTF
J: TRBJ2-7; D: TRBD1; V: TRBV15; size: once; DNA: TGTGCCACCACCCGGGACAGGGGCTACGAGCAGTACTTC; CDR3: CATTRDRGYEQYF
J: TRBJ2-7; D: NA; V: TRBV7-9; size: NA; DNA: TGTGCCAGCAGCCTCGCGTCGGGGGCAGAGCAGTACTTC; CDR3: CASSLASGAEQYF
J: TRBJ2-5; D: NA; V: TRBV6-6; size: NA; DNA: TGTGCCAGCAGCTACGGCCAAGAGACCCAGTACTTC; CDR3: CASSYGQETQYF
J: TRBJ2-7; D: TRBD1; V: TRBV19; size: NA; DNA: TGTGCCAGTAGTCCGGGACAGGTTTACGAGCAGTACTTC; CDR3: CASSPGQVYEQYF
J: TRBJ2-7; D: TRBD1; V: TRBV7-2; size: NA; DNA: TGTGCCAGCAGCTCGACAGGGGCTACCTACGAGCAGTACTTC; CDR3: CASSSTGATYEQYF
J: TRBJ2-3; D: NA; V: TRBV15; size: NA; DNA: TGTGCCACCAGCAGTAGAGGAGCGACAGATACGCAGTATTTT; CDR3: CATSSRGATDTQYF
J: TRBJ2-7; D: NA; V: TRBV7-2; size: NA; DNA: TGTGCCAGCAGCTTTAGTATCTACGAGCAGTACTTC; CDR3: CASSFSIYEQYF
J: TRBJ1-5; D: NA; V: TRBV15; size: NA; DNA: TGTGCCACCAGCAGAGATAAAGTCGTCTGGCAGCCCCAGCATTTT; CDR3: CATSRDKVVWQPQHF
J: TRBJ2-5; D: NA; V: TRBV29-1; size: NA; DNA: TGCAGCGTTGCTGGCAGGGGTGTCCAAGAGACCCAGTACTTC; CDR3: CSVAGRGVQETQYF
J: TRBJ1-4; D: NA; V: TRBV5-1; size: NA; DNA: TGCGCCAGCAGCTTGGGTGGCTTGAACAATGAAAAACTGTTTTTT; CDR3: CASSLGGLNNEKLFF
J: TRBJ1-4; D: NA; V: TRBV5-5; size: NA; DNA: TGTGCCAGCAGCCCGTCGGGCCAGAGAGGTGAAAAACTGTTTTTT; CDR3: CASSPSGQRGEKLFF
J: TRBJ1-1; D: NA; V: TRBV4-2; size: NA; DNA: TGTGCCAGCAGCCCTGACCCTCCGGACACTGAAGCTTTCTTT; CDR3: CASSPDPPDTEAFF
J: TRBJ2-7; D: TRBD1; V: TRBV19; size: NA; DNA: TGTGCCAGTAGTAGGGGACAGAGTTACGAGCAGTACTTC; CDR3: CASSRGQSYEQYF
J: TRBJ1-1; D: NA; V: TRBV7-9; size: NA; DNA: TGTGCCAGCAGGTTTTTGCCCCAACGAAGGGCAGTCAACACTGAAGCTTTCTTT; CDR3: CASRFLPQRRAVNTEAFF
J: TRBJ1-1; D: NA; V: TRBV7-2; size: NA; DNA: TGTGCCAGCAGCACCCAACTAGGGAACACTGAAGCTTTCTTT; CDR3: CASSTQLGNTEAFF
J: TRBJ1-1; D: NA; V: TRBV4-1; size: NA; DNA: TGCGCCAGCAGCCTCCAGATGGGACGGATGAACACTGAAGCTTTCTTT; CDR3: CASSLQMGRMNTEAFF
J: TRBJ1-1; D: NA; V: TRBV27; size: once; DNA: TGTGCCAGCAGTTTGGGGGGCTGGGACACTGAAGCTTTCTTT; CDR3: CASSLGGWDTEAFF